This entry is about one T cell receptor beta chain. What it binds is unknown. These data are taken from a study of T cells in Graves' hyperthyroidism and ophthalmopathy. The overall study: Peripheral blood samples were taken at initial diagnosis, prior to any treatment.

Trimming took 10 bases from V and 0 from J, leaving 12 bases between them. Germline assignment: CDR1 MDHEN and CDR2 SYDVKM. CDR3 length equals 13 residues. The TCR beta CDR3 regions underwent amplification using RNA transcripts as the source. During a first-round RT-PCR of the TCR CDR3, the HTBI primer set was used. TCRdb re-analysed the multiplex PCR reads in MiXCR, keeping a single row per CDR3 protein. The sample has about 270,000 distinct CDR3 sequences; around 25% are singletons. Study-wide points: Blood also contained most expanded thyroid clonotypes above 0.001. Ophthalmopathy could be told apart from stable hyperthyroidism with a 13 V-J model.

The sequenced sample consisted of blood. The chain uses TRBV28 and TRBJ1-1; TRBD1 might be the D (5 bases). This receptor was taken from a man in his forties with Graves' hyperthyroidism that later progressed to Graves' ophthalmopathy. The CDR3 reads CATFRVLNTEAFF. The DNA for the CDR3 is TGTGCCACCTTCAGGGTACTGAACACTGAAGCTTTCTTT.